The 26 T cell receptor beta chains reported below all come from one sample, sequenced in a study of identical twins (dated by TCRdb to the mid-2010s). To prepare the library, 5' RACE was applied. This sample was sequenced with an Illumina HiSeq 2000. TCRdb passed the public sequencing reads through fastp at Q25 and MiXCR, retaining productive beta sequences. Rows are combined by CDR3 protein, so each entry shows the most common genes and DNA. The sample table contains a few hundred thousand distinct CDR3 sequences; only one count was recorded for about 9% of them. The ten most abundant clones make up over 2.5% of the sample. The sample was also reused in another study, on yellow fever vaccine responses in identical twins.

Source material: CD8+ T cells sorted from blood. The receptor source for this set is a woman aged 18-35 years in good health.

The rearrangement links TRBV21-1 to TRBJ2-5; the DNA was not used to check the table's D call, TRBD2. TRBV21-1 is assigned pseudogene status. The CDR3 is made up of 14 amino acids. CDR3 sequence reads: CASSPLLVLKTQYF. CDR3 bases: TGTGCCAGCAGCCCGCTACTAGTTTTGAAGACCCAGTACTTC.

Worth noting for this clonotype: A clone one base away is much larger, so this may be a read error. The genes are TRBV12-3 or TRBV12-4 and TRBJ2-1; 7 bases agree with TRBD2. The CDR3 is 14 amino acids. The trim removed 10 bases at V and 5 bases at J, leaving 11 bases unmatched. CDR3 sequence reads: CATRDILADNEQFF. The CDR3 DNA is TGTGCCACCAGAGACATTCTAGCGGACAATGAGCAGTTCTTC.

This clonotype was seen ten or more times. CDR3 sequence reads: CSVNRPGKENTGELFF. CDR3 DNA sequence: TGCAGCGTCAACAGACCGGGGAAGGAGAACACCGGGGAGCTGTTTTTT. The V call is TRBV29-1, the J call TRBJ2-2; TRBD2 might be the D (5 bases). The V end was cut by 6 bases, the J end by 1 base, with 18 bases between. The CDR3 spans 16 residues. Germline CDR1 and CDR2: SQVTM and ANQGSEA.

The chain carries TRBV15 and TRBJ2-1; D is undetermined. The CDR3 extends over 17 amino acids. CDR1 and CDR2 from the germline V gene are LNHNV and YYDKDF (reference sequence). Trimming took 1 base from V and 0 from J, leaving 13 bases between them. As DNA, the CDR3 is TGTGCCACCAGCAGAGGCGGTCCGGCCAGCTCCTACAATGAGCAGTTCTTC. Protein product: CATSRGGPASSYNEQFF.

With respect to this clonotype: A much larger clone lies one base from this, so it may be a read error. V gene TRBV7-9 combines with J gene TRBJ2-3; no clear D gene. Germline CDR1 SEHNR, CDR2 FQNEAQ (reference sequence). Between the trimmed V and J ends, which lost 5 bases and 7 bases, there was a span of 10 bases. The CDR3 consists of 12 residues. The CDR3 DNA sequence: TGTGCCAGCAGCCCCCCGGCATATACGCAGTATTTT. This codes for CASSPPAYTQYF. Full variable domain (remainder filled in from reference TRBV7-9 and TRBJ2-3): DTGVSQNPRHKITKRGQNVTFRCDPISEHNRLYWYRQTLGQGPEFLTYFQNEAQLEKSRLLSDRFSAERPKGSFSTLEIQRTEQGDSAMYLCASSPPAYTQYFGPGTRLTVL.

This clonotype was detected only a few times. V is TRBV14 and J is TRBJ1-1; unclear D gene. Per the germline V gene, CDR1 is SGHDN and CDR2 is FVKESK. This CDR3 has 13 amino acids. Trimming removed 4 bases from V and 1 base from J, with 7 bases in between. This CDR3 is CASSRRANTEAFF. The CDR3 DNA sequence: TGTGCCAGCAGCCGGCGGGCGAACACTGAAGCTTTCTTT.

The table lists this clonotype with many counts. The gene calls are TRBV4-3 and TRBJ2-1; D ambiguous. The V gene lost 0 bases and the J gene lost 4 bases, with 13 bases spanning the gap. Germline V gives CDR1 LGHNA, CDR2 YSLEER. This CDR3 has 16 residues. CDR3 protein: CASSQDRTDFYNEQFF. CDR3 DNA: TGCGCCAGCAGCCAAGATCGAACAGATTTTTACAATGAGCAGTTCTTC.

This chain joins TRBV5-6 and TRBJ1-1, with no clear D. The V end lost 2 bases, the J end lost 1 base, and 18 bases lay between the germline ends. Germline V CDR1 and CDR2: SGHDT, YYEEEE. The CDR3 consists of 17 residues. CDR3 sequence: CASSFPAGSLTNTEAFF. CDR3 DNA: TGTGCCAGCAGCTTCCCGGCAGGCTCCCTGACGAACACTGAAGCTTTCTTT.

V gene TRBV20-1 combines with J gene TRBJ2-2; TRBD1 might be the D (5 bases). CDR3 length equals 14 residues. Germline lookup yields CDR1 DFQATT and CDR2 SNEGSKA (reference sequence). V was clipped by 6 bases and J by 5 bases, with 16 bases between them. The CDR3 bases are TGCAGTGCAAGCCGTCAGGGTTGGACCGGGGAGCTGTTTTTT. It specifies CSASRQGWTGELFF.

This clonotype was observed a few times. J is TRBJ2-2 and V is TRBV28; 8 positions match TRBD1. This CDR3 comprises 15 residues. Unmatched junction bases numbered 3, after V lost 4 bases and J lost 2 bases. Per the germline V gene, CDR1 is MDHEN and CDR2 is SYDVKM. CDR3 nucleotide sequence: TGTGCCAGCAGTTGGACAGGGCAAAACACCGGGGAGCTGTTTTTT. As protein: CASSWTGQNTGELFF.

This clonotype was detected many times. The V call is TRBV20-1, the J call TRBJ2-5, with TRBD1 matching 9 bases. V lost 3 bases, J lost 5 bases, and 7 bases stayed unmatched. The CDR3 has 14 amino acids. Germline loops: CDR1 DFQATT, CDR2 SNEGSKA (reference sequence). DNA for the CDR3: TGCAGTGCTAGTTGGGACAGGGTGGGGGAGACCCAGTACTTC. Translation gives CSASWDRVGETQYF.

There are many counts of this clonotype. The rearrangement links TRBV11-2 to TRBJ2-3; tentative D call: TRBD1 (5 bases). V lost 5 bases, J lost 6 bases, and 12 bases lay in between. CDR3 length: 13 amino acids. Germline V lookup: CDR1 SGHAT, CDR2 FQNNGV. The DNA of the CDR3 is TGTGCCAGCAGCCGAGACCAGGGTGATACGCAGTATTTT. Translating gives CASSRDQGDTQYF. The entire variable domain, with the rest obtained from reference TRBV11-2 and TRBJ2-3, is as follows: EAGVAQSPRYKIIEKRQSVAFWCNPISGHATLYWYQQILGQGPKLLIQFQNNGVVDDSQLPKDRFSAERLKGVDSTLKIQPAKLEDSAVYLCASSRDQGDTQYFGPGTRLTVL.

This clonotype has a count of ten or more. The rearrangement uses TRBV7-2 and TRBJ2-3; D could derive from TRBD1 or TRBD2 (5 bases each). This CDR3 spans 15 amino acids. The germline CDR1 and CDR2 sequences are SGHTA and FQGNSA. Trimming stripped 5 bases from V and 2 bases from J, with 14 bases between. The CDR3 coding sequence is TGTGCCAGCAGCCTCTTTGGGGGAATCACAGATACGCAGTATTTT. Amino acid sequence: CASSLFGGITDTQYF.

The chain uses TRBV13 and TRBJ2-5; a weak D match, TRBD1 (5 bases). Between the trimmed V and J ends, which lost 4 bases and 2 bases, there was a span of 17 bases. Germline CDR1 and CDR2: PRHDT and FYEKMQ (reference sequence). The CDR3 covers 16 residues. Here the CDR3 DNA reads TGTGCCAGCAGCTCCCCGAGTACAGGAGTTCAAGAGACCCAGTACTTC. It encodes CASSSPSTGVQETQYF.

V and J are TRBV27 and TRBJ1-1; possible D gene TRBD1, 5 bases. This CDR3 comprises 13 residues. Trimming pared 6 bases from V and 3 bases from J, leaving 11 bases between. Germline V gives CDR1 MNHEY, CDR2 SMNVEV (reference sequence). CDR3 sequence (DNA): TGTGCCAGCAGCAACGGCAGGGACACTGAAGCTTTCTTT. This gives the protein CASSNGRDTEAFF.

V gene TRBV30 combines with J gene TRBJ2-7, with 8 bases lining up with TRBD2. The CDR3 has 13 amino acids. Trimming cost V 0 bases and J 6 bases; bases outside gene matches: 4. Germline CDR1 GTSNPN, CDR2 SVGIG (reference sequence). The CDR3 spells CAWSVSGSTEQYF. CDR3 DNA: TGTGCCTGGAGTGTAAGCGGGAGTACCGAGCAGTACTTC.

V gene TRBV29-1 combines with J gene TRBJ2-7; TRBD1 is a possible D gene (6 bases). Germline CDR1 reads SQVTM; CDR2 reads ANQGSEA. V was clipped by 0 bases and J by 0 bases, with 12 bases between them. The CDR3 loop spans 15 amino acids. The CDR3 DNA reads as TGCAGCGTTGAAGATCAGGCAGGGGACTCCTACGAGCAGTACTTC. Its translation: CSVEDQAGDSYEQYF.

This clonotype was counted a few times. The CDR3 nucleotides are TGTGCCAGCAGCTACCCCGAGGCGGAGGTCGAGACCCAGTACTTC. Its translation is CASSYPEAEVETQYF. The chain recombines TRBV7-9 with TRBJ2-5, with D possibly TRBD2 on 5 matching bases. Germline CDR1 is SEHNR and CDR2 is FQNEAQ (reference sequence). This CDR3 region has 15 residues. Trimming left V 4 bases short and J 5 bases short, with 17 bases between.

The chain has TRBV5-1 and TRBJ1-1; D is possibly TRBD1 (5 bases). Deletions cut 0 bases from V and 5 bases from J, with 5 bases between. Germline CDR1 is SGHRS and CDR2 is YFSETQ. This CDR3 has 12 residues. CDR3 DNA: TGCGCCAGCAGCTTGGGACAGACTGAAGCTTTCTTT. Translated: CASSLGQTEAFF.

The chain employs TRBV27 and TRBJ2-1, with TRBD2 matching over 7 bases. In germline, CDR1 is MNHEY, CDR2 SMNVEV (reference sequence). With V trimmed by 5 bases and J by 4 bases, 11 bases remained unmatched. The CDR3 spans 16 residues. CDR3: CASSPLLGGKYNEQFF. The CDR3 bases are TGTGCCAGCAGTCCCTTACTCGGGGGGAAATACAATGAGCAGTTCTTC.

This clonotype came up many times. The chain carries TRBV4-3 and TRBJ2-1; 10 bases are shared with TRBD1. The CDR3 spans 16 residues. Germline trimming cut 0 bases from V and 7 bases from J; bases unmatched to any gene: 6. Germline V lookup: CDR1 LGHNA, CDR2 YSLEER. The CDR3 region has the DNA TGCGCCAGCAGCCAAGATAGTCGGACAGGGGGAAATGAGCAGTTCTTC. Its translation is CASSQDSRTGGNEQFF.

The J gene is TRBJ2-2, the V gene TRBV7-8, with 7 bases that match TRBD2. This CDR3 spans 13 amino acids. The V and J ends lost 7 bases and 4 bases, in that order; junction bases with no gene match: 3. Germline V gene data show CDR1 as SGHVS and CDR2 as FQNEAQ. The CDR3 region is CASTPGGTGELFF. The CDR3 DNA follows: TGTGCCAGCACCCCGGGGGGCACCGGGGAGCTGTTTTTT.

This clonotype occurred once. A single base separates this from a much larger clone, so it may be a read error. The rearrangement joins TRBV12-3 or TRBV12-4 to TRBJ2-1, with D unresolved. This CDR3 has 15 amino acids. The CDR3 loop reads CASTLISGSYNQQFF. The CDR3 DNA is TGTGCCAGCACCCTCATTTCAGGCTCCTACAATCAGCAGTTCTTC.

The genes are TRBV4-2 and TRBJ2-2; TRBD2 agrees at 13 bases. This CDR3 has 17 residues. The germline gives CDR1 LGHNA, CDR2 YNFKEQ. J was trimmed by 2 bases and V by 6 bases; bases with no gene match: 6. The CDR3 nucleotides read TGTGCCAGCAGTCAGGGACTAGCGGGACCCAACACCGGGGAGCTGTTTTTT. This encodes CASSQGLAGPNTGELFF.

This clonotype was seen ten or more times. The gene calls are TRBV28 and TRBJ2-3; D tentatively fits TRBD1 or TRBD2 (5 bases each). V was cut by 6 bases and J by 4 bases, with 8 bases left in between. The CDR3 has 12 residues. Germline V lookup: CDR1 MDHEN, CDR2 SYDVKM. In DNA, the CDR3 is TGTGCCAGCAGCCGGGGCGCAGATACGCAGTATTTT. As protein: CASSRGADTQYF.

The chain links TRBV29-1 to TRBJ1-2; D is perhaps TRBD1 (5 bases). The V gene lost 0 bases and the J gene lost 8 bases, with 10 bases spanning the gap. This CDR3 region has 12 residues. Germline values: CDR1 SQVTM, CDR2 ANQGSEA. The CDR3 is CSVEEGVPGYTF. CDR3 in DNA: TGCAGCGTTGAAGAGGGGGTGCCAGGCTACACCTTC.